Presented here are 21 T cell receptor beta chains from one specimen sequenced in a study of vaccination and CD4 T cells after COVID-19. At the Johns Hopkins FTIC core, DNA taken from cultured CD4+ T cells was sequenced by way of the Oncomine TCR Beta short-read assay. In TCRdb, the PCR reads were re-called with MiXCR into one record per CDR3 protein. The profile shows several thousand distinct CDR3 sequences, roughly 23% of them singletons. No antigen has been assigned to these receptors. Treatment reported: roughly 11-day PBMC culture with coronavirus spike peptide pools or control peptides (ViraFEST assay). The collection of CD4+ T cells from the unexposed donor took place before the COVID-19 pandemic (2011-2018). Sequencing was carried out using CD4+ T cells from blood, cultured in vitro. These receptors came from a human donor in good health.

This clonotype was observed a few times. CDR3 amino acids: CASIGRGTDTQYF. The CDR3 DNA reads as TGTGCCAGCATTGGAAGGGGGACAGATACGCAGTATTTT. The chain links TRBV6-1 to TRBJ2-3; weak D call: TRBD1 (6 bases). Looked up from germline, CDR1 is MNHNS and CDR2 is SASEGT. V dropped 7 bases and J dropped 3 bases, with 11 bases sitting between them. This CDR3 has 13 amino acids.

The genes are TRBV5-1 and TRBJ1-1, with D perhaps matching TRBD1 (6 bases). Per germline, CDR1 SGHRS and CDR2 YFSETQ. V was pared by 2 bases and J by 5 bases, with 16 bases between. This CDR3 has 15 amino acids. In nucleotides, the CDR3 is TGCGCCAGCAGCTTTAGTCTACAGGGTGGGACTGAAGCTTTCTTT. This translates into CASSFSLQGGTEAFF.

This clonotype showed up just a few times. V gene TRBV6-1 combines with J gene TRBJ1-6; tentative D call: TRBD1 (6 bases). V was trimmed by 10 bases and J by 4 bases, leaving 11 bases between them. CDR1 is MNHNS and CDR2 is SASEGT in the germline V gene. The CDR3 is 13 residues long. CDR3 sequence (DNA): TGTGCCACCGGACAGACATATAATTCACCCCTCCACTTT. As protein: CATGQTYNSPLHF.

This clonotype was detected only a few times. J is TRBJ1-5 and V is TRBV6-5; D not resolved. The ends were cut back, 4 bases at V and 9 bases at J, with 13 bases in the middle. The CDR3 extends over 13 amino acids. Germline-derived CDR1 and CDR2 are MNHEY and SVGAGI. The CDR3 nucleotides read TGTGCCAGCAGTTGGGAAGTCGGCCGGCCCCAGCATTTT. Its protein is CASSWEVGRPQHF.

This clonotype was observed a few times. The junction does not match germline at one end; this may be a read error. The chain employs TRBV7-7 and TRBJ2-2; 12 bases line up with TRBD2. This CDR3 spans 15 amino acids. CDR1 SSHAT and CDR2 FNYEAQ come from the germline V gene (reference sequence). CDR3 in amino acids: CASSPLAGGTGELFF. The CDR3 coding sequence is TGTGCTAGCAGCCCACTAGCGGGGGGCACCGGGGAGCTGTTTTTT.

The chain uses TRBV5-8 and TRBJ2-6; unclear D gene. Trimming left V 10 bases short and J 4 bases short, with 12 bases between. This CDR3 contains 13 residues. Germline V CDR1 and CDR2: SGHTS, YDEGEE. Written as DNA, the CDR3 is TGTGCCCGCACCCAAGGGGGGGCCAACGTCCTGACTTTC. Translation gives CARTQGGANVLTF. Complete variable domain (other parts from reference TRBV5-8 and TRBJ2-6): EAGVTQSPTHLIKTRGQQATLRCSPISGHTSVYWYQQALGLGLQFLLWYDEGEERNRGNFPPRFSGRQFPNYSSELNVNALELEDSALYLCARTQGGANVLTFGAGSRLTVL.

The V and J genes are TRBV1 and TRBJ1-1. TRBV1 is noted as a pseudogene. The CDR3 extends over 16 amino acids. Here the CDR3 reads CTSSKDRSTTRGGAFF. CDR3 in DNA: TGCACCAGCAGCAAAGACAGATCCACAACACGGGGAGGAGCTTTCTTT.

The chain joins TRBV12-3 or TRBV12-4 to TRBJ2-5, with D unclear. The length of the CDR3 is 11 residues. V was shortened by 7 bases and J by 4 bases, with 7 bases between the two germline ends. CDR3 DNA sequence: TGTGCCAGCAAGACGCGAGAGACCCAGTACTTC. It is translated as CASKTRETQYF.

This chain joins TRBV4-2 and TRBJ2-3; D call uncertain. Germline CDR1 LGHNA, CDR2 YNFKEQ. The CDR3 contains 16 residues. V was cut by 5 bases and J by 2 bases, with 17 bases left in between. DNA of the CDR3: TGTGCCAGCAGCGGAAGGGCCCTTGGGGTCACAGATACGCAGTATTTT. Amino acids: CASSGRALGVTDTQYF.

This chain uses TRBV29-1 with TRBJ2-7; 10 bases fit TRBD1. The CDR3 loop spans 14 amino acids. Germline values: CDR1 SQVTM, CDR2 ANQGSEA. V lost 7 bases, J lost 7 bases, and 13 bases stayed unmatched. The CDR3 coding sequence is TGCAGCGCCGTACCGGGACAGGGGAGTCGGGAGCAGTACTTC. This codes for CSAVPGQGSREQYF.

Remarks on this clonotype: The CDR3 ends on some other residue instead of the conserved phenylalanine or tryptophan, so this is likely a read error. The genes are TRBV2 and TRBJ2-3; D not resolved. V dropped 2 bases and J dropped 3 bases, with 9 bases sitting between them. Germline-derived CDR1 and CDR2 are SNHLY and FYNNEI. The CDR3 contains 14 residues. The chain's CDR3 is CASSEYGLTDTQYL. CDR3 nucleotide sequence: TGTGCCAGCAGTGAATACGGGCTGACAGATACGCAGTATCTT.

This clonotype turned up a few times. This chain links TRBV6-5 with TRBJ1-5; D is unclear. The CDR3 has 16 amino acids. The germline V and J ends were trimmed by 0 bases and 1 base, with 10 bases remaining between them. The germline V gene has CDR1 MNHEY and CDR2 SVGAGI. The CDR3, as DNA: TGTGCCAGCAGTTACTCGACCGGGCCGAGCAATCAGCCCCAGCATTTT. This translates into CASSYSTGPSNQPQHF.

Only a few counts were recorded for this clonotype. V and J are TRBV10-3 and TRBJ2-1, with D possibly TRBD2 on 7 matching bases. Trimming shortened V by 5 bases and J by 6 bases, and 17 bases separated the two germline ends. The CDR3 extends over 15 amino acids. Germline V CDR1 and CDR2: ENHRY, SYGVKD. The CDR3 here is CAISRGGGLINEQFF. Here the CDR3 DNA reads TGTGCCATCAGTCGAGGGGGGGGACTTATCAATGAGCAGTTCTTC.

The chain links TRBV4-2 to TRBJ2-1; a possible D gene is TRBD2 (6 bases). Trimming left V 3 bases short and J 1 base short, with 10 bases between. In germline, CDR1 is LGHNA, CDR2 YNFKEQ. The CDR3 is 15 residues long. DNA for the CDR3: TGTGCCAGCAGCCAGATCGGGGGTTCCTACAATGAGCAGTTCTTC. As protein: CASSQIGGSYNEQFF.

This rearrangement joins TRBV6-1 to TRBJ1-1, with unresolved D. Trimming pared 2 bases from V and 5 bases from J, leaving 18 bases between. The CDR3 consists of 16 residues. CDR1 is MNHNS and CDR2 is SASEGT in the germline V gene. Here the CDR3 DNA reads TGTGCCAGCAGTGAAAAGGGAGGCGGCAGTAGGACTGAAGCTTTCTTT. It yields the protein CASSEKGGGSRTEAFF.

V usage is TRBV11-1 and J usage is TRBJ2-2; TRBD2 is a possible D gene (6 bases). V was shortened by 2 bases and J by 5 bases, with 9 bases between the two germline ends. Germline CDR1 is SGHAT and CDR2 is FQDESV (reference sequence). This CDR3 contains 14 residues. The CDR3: CASSLPGRTGELFF. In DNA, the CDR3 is TGTGCCAGCAGCTTACCAGGGAGGACCGGGGAGCTGTTTTTT.

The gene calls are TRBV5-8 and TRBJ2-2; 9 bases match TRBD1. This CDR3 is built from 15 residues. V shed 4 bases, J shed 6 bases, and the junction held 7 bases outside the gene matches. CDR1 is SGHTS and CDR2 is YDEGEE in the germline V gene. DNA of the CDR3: TGTGCCAGCAGCCCCTGGACAGGGGAGGCCGGGGAGCTGTTTTTT. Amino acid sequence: CASSPWTGEAGELFF.

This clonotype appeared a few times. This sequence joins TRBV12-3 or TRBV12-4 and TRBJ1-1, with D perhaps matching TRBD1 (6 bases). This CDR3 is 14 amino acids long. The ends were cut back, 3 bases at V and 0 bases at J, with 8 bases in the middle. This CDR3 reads CASSFGQLNTEAFF. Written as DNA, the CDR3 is TGTGCCAGCAGTTTCGGACAGCTGAACACTGAAGCTTTCTTT.

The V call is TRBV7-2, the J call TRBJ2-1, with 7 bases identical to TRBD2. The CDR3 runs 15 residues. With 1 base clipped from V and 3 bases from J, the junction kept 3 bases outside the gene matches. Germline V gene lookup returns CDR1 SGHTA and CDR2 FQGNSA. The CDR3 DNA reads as TGTGCCAGCAGCTTAGACGGCGGGGGCTACAATGAGCAGTTCTTC. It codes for CASSLDGGGYNEQFF.

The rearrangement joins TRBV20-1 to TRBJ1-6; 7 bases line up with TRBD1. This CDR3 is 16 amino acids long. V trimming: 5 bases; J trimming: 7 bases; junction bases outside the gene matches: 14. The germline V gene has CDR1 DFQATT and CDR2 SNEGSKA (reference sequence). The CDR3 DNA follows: TGCAGTGCTGGGCTAAACAGGGGACCAAACAATTCACCCCTCCACTTT. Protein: CSAGLNRGPNNSPLHF.

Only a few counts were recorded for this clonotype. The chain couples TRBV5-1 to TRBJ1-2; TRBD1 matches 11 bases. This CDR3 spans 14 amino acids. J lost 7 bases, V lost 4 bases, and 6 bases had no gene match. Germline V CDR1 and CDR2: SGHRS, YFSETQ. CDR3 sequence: CASSGGTGGVGYTF. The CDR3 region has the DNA TGCGCCAGCAGCGGCGGGACAGGGGGAGTTGGCTACACCTTC.